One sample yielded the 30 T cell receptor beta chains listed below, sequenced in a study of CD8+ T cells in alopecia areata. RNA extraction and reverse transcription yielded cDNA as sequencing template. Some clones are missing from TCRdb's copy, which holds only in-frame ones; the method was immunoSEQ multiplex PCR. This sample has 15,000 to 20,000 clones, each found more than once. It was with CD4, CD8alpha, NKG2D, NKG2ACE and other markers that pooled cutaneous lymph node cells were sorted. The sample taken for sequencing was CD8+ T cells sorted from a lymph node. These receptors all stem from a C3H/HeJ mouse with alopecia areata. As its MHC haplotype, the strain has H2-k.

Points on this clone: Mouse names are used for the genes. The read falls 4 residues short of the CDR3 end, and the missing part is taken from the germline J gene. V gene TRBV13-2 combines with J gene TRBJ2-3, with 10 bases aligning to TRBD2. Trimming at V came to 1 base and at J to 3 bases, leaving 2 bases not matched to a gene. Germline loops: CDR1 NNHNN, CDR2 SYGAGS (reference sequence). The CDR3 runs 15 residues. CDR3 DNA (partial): TGTGCCAGCGGTGATCTGGGGGGGCGCGCAGAA. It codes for CASGDLGGRAE. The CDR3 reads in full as CASGDLGGRAETLYF.

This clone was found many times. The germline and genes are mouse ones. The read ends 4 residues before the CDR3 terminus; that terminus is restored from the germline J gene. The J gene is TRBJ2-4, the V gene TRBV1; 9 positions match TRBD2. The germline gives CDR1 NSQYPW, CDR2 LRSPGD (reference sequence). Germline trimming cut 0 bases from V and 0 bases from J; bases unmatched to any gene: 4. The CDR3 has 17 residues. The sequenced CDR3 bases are TGCACCTGCAGTGCAGATAGCCTGGGGGGGAGTCAAAAC. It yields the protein CTCSADSLGGSQN. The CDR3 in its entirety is CTCSADSLGGSQNTLYF.

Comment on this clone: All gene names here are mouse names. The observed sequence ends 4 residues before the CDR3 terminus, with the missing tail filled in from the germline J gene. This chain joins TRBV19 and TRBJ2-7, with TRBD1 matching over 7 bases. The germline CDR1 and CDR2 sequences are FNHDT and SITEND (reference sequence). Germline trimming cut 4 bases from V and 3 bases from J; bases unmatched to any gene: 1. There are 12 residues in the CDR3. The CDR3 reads CASSHRGYEQYF. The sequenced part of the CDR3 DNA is TGTGCCAGCAGTCACAGGGGCTAT.

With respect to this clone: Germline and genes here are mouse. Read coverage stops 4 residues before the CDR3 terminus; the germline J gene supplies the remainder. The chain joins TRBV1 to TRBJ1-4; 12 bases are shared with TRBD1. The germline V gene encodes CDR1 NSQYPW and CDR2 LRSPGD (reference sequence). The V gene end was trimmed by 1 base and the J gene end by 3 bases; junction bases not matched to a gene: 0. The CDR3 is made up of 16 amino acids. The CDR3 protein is CTCSAGDRGPNERLFF. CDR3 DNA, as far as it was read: TGCACCTGCAGTGCAGGGGACAGGGGGCCCAACGAA.

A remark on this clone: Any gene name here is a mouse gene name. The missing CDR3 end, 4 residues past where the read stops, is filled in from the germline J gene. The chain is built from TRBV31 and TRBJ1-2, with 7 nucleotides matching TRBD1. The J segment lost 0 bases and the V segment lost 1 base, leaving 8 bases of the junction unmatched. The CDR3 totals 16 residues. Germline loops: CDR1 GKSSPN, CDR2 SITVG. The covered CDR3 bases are TGTGCCTGGAGTCCCGGGACAGAAAATACAAACTCC. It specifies CAWSPGTENTNS. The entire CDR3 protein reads CAWSPGTENTNSDYTF. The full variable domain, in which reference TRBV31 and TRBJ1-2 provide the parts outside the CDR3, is AQTIHQWPVAEIKAVGSPLSLGCTIKGKSSPNLYWYWQATGGTLQQLFYSITVGQVESVVQLNLSASRPKDDQFILSTEKLLLSHSGFYLCAWSPGTENTNSDYTFGSGTRLLVI.

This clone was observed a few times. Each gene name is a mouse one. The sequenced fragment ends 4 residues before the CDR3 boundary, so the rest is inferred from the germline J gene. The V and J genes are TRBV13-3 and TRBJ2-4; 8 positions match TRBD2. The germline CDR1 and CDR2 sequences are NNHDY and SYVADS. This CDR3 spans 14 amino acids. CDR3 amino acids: CASSDATGGNTLYF. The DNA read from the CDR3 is TGTGCCAGCAGTGATGCCACTGGGGGAAAC.

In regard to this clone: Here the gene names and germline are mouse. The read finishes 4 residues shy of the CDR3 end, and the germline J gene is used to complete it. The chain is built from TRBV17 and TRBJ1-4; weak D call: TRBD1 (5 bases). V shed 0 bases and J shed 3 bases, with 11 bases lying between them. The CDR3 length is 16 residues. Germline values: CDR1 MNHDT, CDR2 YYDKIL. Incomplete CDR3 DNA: TGTGCTAGCAGTAGAGATCCGCCAGGGCCCAACGAA. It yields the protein CASSRDPPGPNE. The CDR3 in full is CASSRDPPGPNERLFF. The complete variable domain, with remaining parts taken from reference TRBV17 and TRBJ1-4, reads DTTVKQNPRYKLARVGKPVNLICSQTMNHDTMYWYQKKPNQAPKLLLFYYDKILNREADTFEKFQSSRPNNSFCSLYIGSAGLEYSAMYLCASSRDPPGPNERLFFGHGTKLSVL.

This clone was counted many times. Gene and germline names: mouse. CDR3 bases read: TGTGCCAGCAGTGATTCAGGGGGCGCAGAC. Translating gives CASSDSGGAD. The complete CDR3 protein is CASSDSGGADTQYF. The V call is TRBV13-3, the J call TRBJ2-5, with TRBD1 matching over 8 bases. Read coverage stops 4 residues before the CDR3 terminus; the germline J gene supplies the remainder. CDR1 is NNHDY, CDR2 SYVADS, per germline. The length of the CDR3 is 14 residues.

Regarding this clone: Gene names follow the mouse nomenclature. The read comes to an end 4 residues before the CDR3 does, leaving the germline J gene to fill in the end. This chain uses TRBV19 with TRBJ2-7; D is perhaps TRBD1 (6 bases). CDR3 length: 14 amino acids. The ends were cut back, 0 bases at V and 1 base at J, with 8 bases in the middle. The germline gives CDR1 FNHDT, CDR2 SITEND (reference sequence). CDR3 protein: CASSIGTESYEQYF. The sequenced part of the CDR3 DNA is TGTGCCAGCAGTATAGGGACAGAATCCTAT.

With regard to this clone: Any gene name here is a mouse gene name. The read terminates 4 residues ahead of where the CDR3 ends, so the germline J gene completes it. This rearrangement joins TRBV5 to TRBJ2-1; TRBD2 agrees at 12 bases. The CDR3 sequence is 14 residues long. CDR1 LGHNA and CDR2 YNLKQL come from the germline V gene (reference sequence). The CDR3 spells CASSRLGGRAEQFF. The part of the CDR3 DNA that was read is TGTGCCAGCAGCCGACTGGGGGGGCGCGCT.

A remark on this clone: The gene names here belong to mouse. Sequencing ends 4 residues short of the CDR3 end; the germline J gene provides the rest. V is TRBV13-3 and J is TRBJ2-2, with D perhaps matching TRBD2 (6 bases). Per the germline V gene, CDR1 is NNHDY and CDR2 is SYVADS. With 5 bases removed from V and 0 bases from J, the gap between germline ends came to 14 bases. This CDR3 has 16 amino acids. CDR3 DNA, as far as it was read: TGTGCCAGCAGCCGTCCTCGGGGGGCAAACACCGGG. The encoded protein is CASSRPRGANTG. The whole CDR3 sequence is CASSRPRGANTGQLYF.

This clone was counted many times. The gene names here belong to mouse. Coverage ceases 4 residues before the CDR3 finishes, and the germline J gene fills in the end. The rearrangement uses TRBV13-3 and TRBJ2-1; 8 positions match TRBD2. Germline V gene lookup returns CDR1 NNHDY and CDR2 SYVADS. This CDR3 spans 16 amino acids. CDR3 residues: CASSDEGGGRWAEQFF. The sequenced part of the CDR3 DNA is TGTGCCAGCAGTGATGAAGGGGGGGGGCGCTGGGCT.

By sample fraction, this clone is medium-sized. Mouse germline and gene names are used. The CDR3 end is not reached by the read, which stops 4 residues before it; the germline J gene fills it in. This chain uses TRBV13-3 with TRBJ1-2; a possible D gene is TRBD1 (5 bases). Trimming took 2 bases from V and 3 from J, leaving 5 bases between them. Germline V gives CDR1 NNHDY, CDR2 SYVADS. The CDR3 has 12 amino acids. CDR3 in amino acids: CASSDRDSDYTF. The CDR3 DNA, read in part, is TGTGCCAGCAGTGACAGGGACTCC.

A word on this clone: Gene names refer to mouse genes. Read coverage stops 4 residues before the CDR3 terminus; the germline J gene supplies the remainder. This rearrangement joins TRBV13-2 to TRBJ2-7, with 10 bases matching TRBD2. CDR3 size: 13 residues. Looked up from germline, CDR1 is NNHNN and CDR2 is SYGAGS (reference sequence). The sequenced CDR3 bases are TGTGCCAGCGGTTCGGACTGGGGGTAT. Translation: CASGSDWGY. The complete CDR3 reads CASGSDWGYEQYF.

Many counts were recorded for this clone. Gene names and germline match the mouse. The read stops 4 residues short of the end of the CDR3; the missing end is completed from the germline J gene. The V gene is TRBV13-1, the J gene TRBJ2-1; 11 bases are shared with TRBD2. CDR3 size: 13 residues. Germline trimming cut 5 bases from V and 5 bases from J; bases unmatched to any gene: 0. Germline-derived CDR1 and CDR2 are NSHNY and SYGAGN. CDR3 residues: CASRDWGDAEQFF. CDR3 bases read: TGTGCCAGCAGGGACTGGGGGGATGCT.

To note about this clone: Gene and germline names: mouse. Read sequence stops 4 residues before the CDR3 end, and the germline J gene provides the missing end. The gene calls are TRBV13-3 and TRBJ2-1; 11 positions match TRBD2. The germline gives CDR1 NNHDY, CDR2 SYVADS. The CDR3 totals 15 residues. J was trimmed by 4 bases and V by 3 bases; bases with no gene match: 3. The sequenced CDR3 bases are TGTGCCAGCAGTGTGGGGACTGGGGGATATGCT. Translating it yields CASSVGTGGYA. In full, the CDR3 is CASSVGTGGYAEQFF.

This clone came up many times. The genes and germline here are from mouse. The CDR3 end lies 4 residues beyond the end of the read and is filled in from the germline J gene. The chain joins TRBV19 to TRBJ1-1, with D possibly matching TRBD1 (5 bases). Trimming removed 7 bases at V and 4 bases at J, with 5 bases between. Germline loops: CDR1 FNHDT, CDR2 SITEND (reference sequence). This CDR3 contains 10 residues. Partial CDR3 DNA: TGTGCCAGCCAGGGCACA. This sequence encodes CASQGT. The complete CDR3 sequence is CASQGTEVFF.

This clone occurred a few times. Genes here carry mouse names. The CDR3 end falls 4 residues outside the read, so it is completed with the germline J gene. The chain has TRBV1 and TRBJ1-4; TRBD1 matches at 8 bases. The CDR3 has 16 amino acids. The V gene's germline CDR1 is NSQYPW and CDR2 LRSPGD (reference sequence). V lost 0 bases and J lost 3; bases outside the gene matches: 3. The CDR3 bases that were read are TGCACCTGCAGTGCAGATCACAGGGGGGCCAACGAA. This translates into CTCSADHRGANE. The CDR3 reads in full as CTCSADHRGANERLFF.

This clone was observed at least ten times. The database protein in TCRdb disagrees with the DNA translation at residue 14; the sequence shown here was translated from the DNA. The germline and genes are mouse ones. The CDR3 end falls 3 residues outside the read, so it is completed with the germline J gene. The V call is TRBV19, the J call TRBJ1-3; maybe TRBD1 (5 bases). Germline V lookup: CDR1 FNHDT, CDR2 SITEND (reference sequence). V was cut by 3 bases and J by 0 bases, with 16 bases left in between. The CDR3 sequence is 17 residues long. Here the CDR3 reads CASSNPRAGNSGNTLYF. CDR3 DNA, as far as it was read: TGTGCCAGCAGTAACCCCAGGGCAGGGAATTCTGGAAATACG.

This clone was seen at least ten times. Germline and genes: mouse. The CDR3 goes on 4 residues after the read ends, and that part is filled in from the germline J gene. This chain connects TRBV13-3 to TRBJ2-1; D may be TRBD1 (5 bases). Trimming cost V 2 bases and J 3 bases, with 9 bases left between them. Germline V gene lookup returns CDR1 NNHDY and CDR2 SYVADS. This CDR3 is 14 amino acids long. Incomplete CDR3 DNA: TGTGCCAGCAGTGACCAGGACATCTATGCT. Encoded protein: CASSDQDIYA. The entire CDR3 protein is CASSDQDIYAEQFF.

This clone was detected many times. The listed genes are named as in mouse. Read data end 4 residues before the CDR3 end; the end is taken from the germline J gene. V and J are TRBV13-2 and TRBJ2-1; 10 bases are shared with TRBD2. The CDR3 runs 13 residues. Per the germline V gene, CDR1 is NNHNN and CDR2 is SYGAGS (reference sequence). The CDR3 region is CASGPGLGAEQFF. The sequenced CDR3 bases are TGTGCCAGCGGGCCGGGACTGGGGGCT.

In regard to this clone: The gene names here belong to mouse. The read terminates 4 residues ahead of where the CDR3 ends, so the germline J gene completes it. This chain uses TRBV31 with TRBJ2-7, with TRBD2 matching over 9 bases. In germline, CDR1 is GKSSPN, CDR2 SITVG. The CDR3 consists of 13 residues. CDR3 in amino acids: CAWSPTGGYEQYF. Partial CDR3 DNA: TGTGCCTGGAGTCCGACTGGGGGTTAT. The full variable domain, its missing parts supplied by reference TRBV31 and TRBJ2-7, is AQTIHQWPVAEIKAVGSPLSLGCTIKGKSSPNLYWYWQATGGTLQQLFYSITVGQVESVVQLNLSASRPKDDQFILSTEKLLLSHSGFYLCAWSPTGGYEQYFGPGTRLTVL.

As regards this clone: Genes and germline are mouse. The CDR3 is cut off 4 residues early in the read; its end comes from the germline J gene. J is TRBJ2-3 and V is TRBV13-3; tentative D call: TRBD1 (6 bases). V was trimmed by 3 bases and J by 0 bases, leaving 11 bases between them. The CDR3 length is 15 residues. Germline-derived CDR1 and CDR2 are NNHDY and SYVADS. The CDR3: CASSGTANSAETLYF. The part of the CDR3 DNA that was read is TGTGCCAGCAGTGGGACAGCTAATAGTGCAGAA.

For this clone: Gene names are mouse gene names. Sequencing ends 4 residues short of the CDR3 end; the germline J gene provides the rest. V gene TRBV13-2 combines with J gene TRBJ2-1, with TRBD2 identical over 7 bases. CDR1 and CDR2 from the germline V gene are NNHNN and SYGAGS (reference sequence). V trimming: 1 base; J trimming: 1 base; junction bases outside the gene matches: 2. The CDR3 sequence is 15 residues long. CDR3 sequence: CASGDWGENYAEQFF. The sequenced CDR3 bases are TGTGCCAGCGGTGATTGGGGGGAAAACTATGCT.

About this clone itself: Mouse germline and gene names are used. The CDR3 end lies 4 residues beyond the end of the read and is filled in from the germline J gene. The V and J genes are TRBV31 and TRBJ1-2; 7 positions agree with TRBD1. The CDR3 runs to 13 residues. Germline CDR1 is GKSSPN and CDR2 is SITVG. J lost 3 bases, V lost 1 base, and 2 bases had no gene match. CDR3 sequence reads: CAWSPQGYSDYTF. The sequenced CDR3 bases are TGTGCCTGGAGTCCACAGGGGTACTCC.

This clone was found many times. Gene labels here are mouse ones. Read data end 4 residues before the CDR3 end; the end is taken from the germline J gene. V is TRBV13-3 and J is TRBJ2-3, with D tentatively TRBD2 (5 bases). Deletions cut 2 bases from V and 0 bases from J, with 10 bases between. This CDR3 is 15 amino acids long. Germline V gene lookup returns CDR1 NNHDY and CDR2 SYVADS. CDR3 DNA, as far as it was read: TGTGCCAGCAGTGAAGGCCTGGGTAGTGCAGAA. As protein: CASSEGLGSAE. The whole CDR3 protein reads CASSEGLGSAETLYF.

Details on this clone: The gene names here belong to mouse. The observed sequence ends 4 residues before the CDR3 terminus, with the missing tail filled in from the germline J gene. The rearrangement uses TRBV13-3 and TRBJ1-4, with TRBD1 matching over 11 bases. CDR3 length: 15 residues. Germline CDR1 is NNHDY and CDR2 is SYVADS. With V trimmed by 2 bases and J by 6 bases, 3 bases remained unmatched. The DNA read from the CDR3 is TGTGCCAGCAGTGAAAAGGGACAGGGGGACGAA. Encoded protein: CASSEKGQGDE. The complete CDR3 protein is CASSEKGQGDERLFF.

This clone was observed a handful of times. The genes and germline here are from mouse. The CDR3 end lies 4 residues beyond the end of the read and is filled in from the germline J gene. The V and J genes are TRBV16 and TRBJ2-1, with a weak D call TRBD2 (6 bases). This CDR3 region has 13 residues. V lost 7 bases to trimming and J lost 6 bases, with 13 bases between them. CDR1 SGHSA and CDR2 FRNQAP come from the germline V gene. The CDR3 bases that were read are TGTGCAAGCACTCTGGGGATTCTTGCT. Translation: CASTLGILA. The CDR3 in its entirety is CASTLGILAEQFF.

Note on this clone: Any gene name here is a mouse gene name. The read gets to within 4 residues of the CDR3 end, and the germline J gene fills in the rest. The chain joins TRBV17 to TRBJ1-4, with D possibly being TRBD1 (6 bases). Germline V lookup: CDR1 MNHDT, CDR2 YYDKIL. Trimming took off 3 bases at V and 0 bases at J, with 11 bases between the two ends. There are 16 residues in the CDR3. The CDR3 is CASSRSGTFSNERLFF. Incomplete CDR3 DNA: TGTGCTAGCAGTAGGTCCGGGACATTTTCCAACGAA.

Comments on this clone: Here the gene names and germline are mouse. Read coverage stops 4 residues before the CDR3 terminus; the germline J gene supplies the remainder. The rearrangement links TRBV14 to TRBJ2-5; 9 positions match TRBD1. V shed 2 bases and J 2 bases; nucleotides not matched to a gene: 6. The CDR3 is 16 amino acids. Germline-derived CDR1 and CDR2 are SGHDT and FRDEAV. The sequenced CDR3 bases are TGTGCCAGCAGTTTTTTGGACAGGGGCCTCCAAGAC. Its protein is CASSFLDRGLQD. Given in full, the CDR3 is CASSFLDRGLQDTQYF.